A single sample is the source of the 10 T cell receptor beta chains below, sequenced in a study of blood T cell repertoires in COVID-19. Using immunoSEQ multiplex PCR, the repertoire was profiled, and TCRdb retains in-frame clones only, with some absent. In the table there are about 46,000 clones, 87% of which are singletons. The sample consisted of peripheral blood. These receptors were collected from a human donor in a cohort sampled during active COVID-19.

The chain uses TRBV7-2 and TRBJ1-1, with 9 bases that match TRBD1. The V segment lost 0 bases and the J segment 0 bases; nucleotides outside the gene matches: 5. The germline V gene encodes CDR1 SGHTA and CDR2 FQGNSA. The CDR3 has 17 amino acids. CDR3 sequence: CASSLAVTGGMNTEAFF. Here the CDR3 DNA reads TGTGCCAGCAGCTTAGCGGTAACAGGGGGCATGAACACTGAAGCTTTCTTT.

The V gene is TRBV5-6, the J gene TRBJ2-7, with 9 positions matching TRBD1. In germline, CDR1 is SGHDT, CDR2 YYEEEE. CDR3 length: 15 residues. V was clipped by 4 bases and J by 2 bases; unmatched bases: 7. The CDR3 reads CASSGTGKSAYEQYF. CDR3 nucleotides: TGTGCCAGCAGCGGGACAGGGAAAAGCGCCTACGAGCAGTACTTC.

J is TRBJ2-7 and V is TRBV28, with 10 bases identical to TRBD1. Trimming at V came to 7 bases and at J to 5 bases, leaving 5 bases not matched to a gene. Germline loops: CDR1 MDHEN, CDR2 SYDVKM. The length of the CDR3 is 13 residues. CDR3 sequence reads: CASTDRGDHEQYF. The CDR3 region has the DNA TGTGCCAGCACGGACAGGGGGGACCACGAGCAGTACTTC.

The chain is built from TRBV7-8 and TRBJ2-7; D possibly corresponds to TRBD2 (6 bases). Trimming cost V 1 base and J 3 bases, with 13 bases left between them. The CDR3 runs to 15 residues. The V gene's germline CDR1 is SGHVS and CDR2 FQNEAQ. CDR3 protein: CASSLGSGKFYEQYF. The CDR3 bases are TGTGCCAGCAGCTTAGGTAGCGGAAAATTCTACGAGCAGTACTTC.

The genes are TRBV7-8 and TRBJ1-5; TRBD1 is a possible D gene (5 bases). V lost 4 bases, J lost 7 bases, and 14 bases lay in between. The CDR3 has 14 amino acids. CDR1 is SGHVS and CDR2 is FQNEAQ in the germline V gene. The CDR3 sequence: CASSSTGVGQPQHF. CDR3 sequence (DNA): TGTGCCAGCAGCTCGACGGGGGTAGGGCAGCCCCAGCATTTT.

The chain employs TRBV9 and TRBJ2-3, with TRBD2 identical over 12 bases. Germline V gene lookup returns CDR1 SGDLS and CDR2 YYNGEE. There are 15 residues in the CDR3. Trimming took 3 bases from V and 6 from J; bases not matched to a gene: 5. CDR3 amino acids: CASSASGRASDTQYF. The CDR3 DNA is TGTGCCAGCAGCGCTAGCGGGAGGGCCAGTGATACGCAGTATTTT.

The chain joins TRBV2 to TRBJ2-3, with D perhaps TRBD1 (5 bases). V lost 1 base to trimming and J lost 2 bases, with 10 bases between them. This CDR3 is built from 15 residues. Germline V gives CDR1 SNHLY, CDR2 FYNNEI. The CDR3 here is CASSEGTFVTDTQYF. CDR3 coding DNA: TGTGCCAGCAGTGAAGGGACATTCGTCACAGATACGCAGTATTTT.

This clone is labeled medium-sized. The chain couples TRBV28 to TRBJ1-5; no firm D call. V lost 3 bases to trimming and J lost 5 bases, with 20 bases between them. CDR3 length: 17 residues. Germline CDR1 MDHEN, CDR2 SYDVKM. CDR3 sequence reads: CASSLMGRSLTDQPQHF. The DNA of the CDR3 is TGTGCCAGCAGTTTGATGGGGAGGTCGCTGACCGATCAGCCCCAGCATTTT.

This clone has just a few counts. The rearrangement joins TRBV3-1 (or the pseudogene TRBV3-2) to TRBJ2-7; no firm D call. CDR1 is LGHDT, CDR2 YNNKEL, per germline (reference sequence). CDR3 size: 15 residues. Trimming removed 4 bases at V and 5 bases at J, with 18 bases between. The chain's CDR3 is CASSRARPNTDEQYF. As DNA, the CDR3 is TGTGCCAGCAGCCGCGCGAGGCCCAATACGGACGAGCAGTACTTC.

In DNA form, the CDR3 reads TGTGCCAGCAGCCAAGTAAAGCTGCGCCCCGGGACTAGCGGGGGGATCTCCTACAATGAGCAGTTCTTC. This translates into CASSQVKLRPGTSGGISYNEQFF. This chain links TRBV3-1 (or the pseudogene TRBV3-2) with TRBJ2-1, with 15 positions matching TRBD2. V dropped 1 base and J dropped 0; count of bases not matched to a gene: 16. The germline V gene encodes CDR1 LGHDT and CDR2 YNNKEL (reference sequence). CDR3 length: 23 amino acids.